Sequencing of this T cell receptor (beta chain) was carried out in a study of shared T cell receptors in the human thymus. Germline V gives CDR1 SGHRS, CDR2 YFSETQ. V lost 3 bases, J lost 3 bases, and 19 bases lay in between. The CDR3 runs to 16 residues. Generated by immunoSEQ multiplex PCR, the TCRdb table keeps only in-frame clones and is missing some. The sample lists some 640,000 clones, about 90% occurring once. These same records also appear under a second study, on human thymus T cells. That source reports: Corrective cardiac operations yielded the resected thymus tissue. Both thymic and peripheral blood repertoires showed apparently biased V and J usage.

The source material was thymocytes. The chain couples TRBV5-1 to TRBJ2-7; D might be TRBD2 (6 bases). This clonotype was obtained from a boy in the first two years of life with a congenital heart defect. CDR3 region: CASSYAGGLVIYEQYF. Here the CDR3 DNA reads TGCGCCAGCAGCTACGCTGGGGGGTTGGTAATCTACGAGCAGTACTTC.